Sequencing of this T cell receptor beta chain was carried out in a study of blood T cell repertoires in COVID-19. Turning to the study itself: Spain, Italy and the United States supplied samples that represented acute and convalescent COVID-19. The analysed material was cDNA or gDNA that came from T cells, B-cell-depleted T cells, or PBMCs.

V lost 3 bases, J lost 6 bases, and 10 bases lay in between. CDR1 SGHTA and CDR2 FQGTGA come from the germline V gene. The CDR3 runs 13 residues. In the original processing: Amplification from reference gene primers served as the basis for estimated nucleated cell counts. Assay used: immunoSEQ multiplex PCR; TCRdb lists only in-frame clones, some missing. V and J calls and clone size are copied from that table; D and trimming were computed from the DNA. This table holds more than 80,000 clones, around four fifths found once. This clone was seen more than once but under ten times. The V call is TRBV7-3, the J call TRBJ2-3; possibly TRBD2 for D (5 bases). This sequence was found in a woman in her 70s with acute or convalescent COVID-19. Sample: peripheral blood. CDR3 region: CASSFPGSDTQYF. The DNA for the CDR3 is TGTGCCAGCAGCTTTCCGGGATCCGATACGCAGTATTTT.